The 25 T cell receptor beta chains presented below share a single source sample, sequenced in a study of blood T cell repertoires in COVID-19. TCRdb keeps only in-frame clones here, not all; method: immunoSEQ multiplex PCR. The data contain 150,000 to 200,000 clones, 70% to 80% of them singletons. The source material was PBMCs or T cells enriched from blood (not recorded which). These receptors came from a woman aged 50 to 60 who had recovered from COVID-19.

The chain has TRBV7-9 and TRBJ2-7; the match to TRBD2 covers 9 bases. In germline, CDR1 is SEHNR, CDR2 FQNEAQ (reference sequence). There are 15 residues in the CDR3. J gave up 0 bases and V 5 bases, and 5 bases lay outside the gene matches. CDR3 coding DNA: TGTGCCAGCAGCCTCGCGGGGGGGTACTCCTACGAGCAGTACTTC. Translated, it gives CASSLAGGYSYEQYF.

The chain couples TRBV19 to TRBJ2-1, with 14 bases fitting TRBD2. Germline V gene data show CDR1 as LNHDA and CDR2 as SQIVND (reference sequence). This CDR3 region has 15 residues. After removal of 3 bases from V and 9 bases from J, the junction contained 4 bases not matched to a gene. CDR3: CASSIGTSGRSEQFF. The CDR3, as DNA: TGTGCCAGTAGTATCGGGACTAGCGGGAGATCTGAGCAGTTCTTC.

V gene TRBV7-8 combines with J gene TRBJ2-5; D perhaps matches TRBD1 (5 bases). Trimming left V 4 bases short and J 1 base short, with 10 bases between. The CDR3 loop spans 14 amino acids. From germline, CDR1 is SGHVS and CDR2 FQNEAQ. The CDR3 DNA reads as TGTGCCAGCAGCTCTGGGGCCATCCAAGAGACCCAGTACTTC. Encoded protein: CASSSGAIQETQYF.

The chain couples TRBV5-5 to TRBJ2-5; D may be TRBD2 (5 bases). The V and J ends lost 2 bases and 7 bases respectively, with 9 bases between them. Germline-derived CDR1 and CDR2 are SGHKS and YYEKEE (reference sequence). The CDR3 has 12 residues. The CDR3 region has the DNA TGTGCCAGCAGCTTACGGGAAGGGACCCAGTACTTC. It translates to CASSLREGTQYF.

This chain connects TRBV5-1 to TRBJ2-7; 7 bases agree with TRBD2. CDR3 length: 16 residues. V lost 0 bases to trimming and J lost 2 bases; unmatched junction nucleotides: 8. Germline V gene lookup returns CDR1 SGHRS and CDR2 YFSETQ. As DNA, the CDR3 is TGCGCCAGCAGCTTGGATGGTGGCGGGAGTCCCTACGAGCAGTACTTC. Residues: CASSLDGGGSPYEQYF.

J is TRBJ2-4 and V is TRBV21-1; no check of the table's D call, TRBD2, against the DNA was made. TRBV21-1 has pseudogene status. CDR3 length: 21 residues. CDR3 in amino acids: CASSPYGWLAGCGSAKNIQYF. DNA of the CDR3: TGTGCCAGCAGCCCCTACGGGTGGCTAGCGGGATGTGGATCGGCCAAAAACATTCAGTACTTC.

The chain has TRBV27 and TRBJ2-7; 7 bases fit TRBD1. V lost 7 bases and J lost 3; bases outside the gene matches: 12. CDR1 and CDR2 (germline): MNHEY, SMNVEV (reference sequence). This CDR3 has 15 amino acids. This CDR3 is CASTNTGARNYEQYF. The CDR3, as DNA: TGTGCCAGCACTAATACAGGGGCTCGGAACTACGAGCAGTACTTC.

The V call is TRBV30, the J call TRBJ2-7; 12 nucleotides line up with TRBD1. After removal of 1 base from V and 4 bases from J, the junction contained 8 bases not matched to a gene. CDR3 length: 16 amino acids. CDR1 is GTSNPN, CDR2 SVGIG, per germline (reference sequence). Here the CDR3 reads CAWSDTGTGGKYEQYF. CDR3 bases: TGTGCCTGGAGTGACACCGGGACAGGGGGCAAGTACGAGCAGTACTTC.

The rearrangement links TRBV28 to TRBJ2-3; possibly TRBD1 for D (6 bases). The germline V and J ends were trimmed by 3 bases and 6 bases, with 16 bases remaining between them. Germline V gene lookup returns CDR1 MDHEN and CDR2 SYDVKM. This CDR3 spans 15 amino acids. In DNA form, the CDR3 reads TGTGCCAGCAGTTTTGGGGAACAGGGTCGTGATACGCAGTATTTT. Translated, it gives CASSFGEQGRDTQYF.

The J gene is TRBJ2-5, the V gene TRBV6-5; D is perhaps TRBD2 (6 bases). This CDR3 has 12 amino acids. Per the germline V gene, CDR1 is MNHEY and CDR2 is SVGAGI. V was pared by 5 bases and J by 5 bases, with 9 bases between. The CDR3 DNA reads TGTGCCAGCAGTCGCAGCGGGGAGACCCAGTACTTC. Amino acids: CASSRSGETQYF.

As for this clone: In the same sample, other DNA sequences code for this CDR3. The chain employs TRBV29-1 and TRBJ2-7, with D perhaps TRBD1 (6 bases). Germline CDR1 reads SQVTM; CDR2 reads ANQGSEA. V dropped 7 bases and J dropped 4 bases, with 11 bases sitting between them. The CDR3 runs to 11 residues. The CDR3 region has the DNA TGCAGCGGGGAACAGGGATACGAGCAGTACTTC. Its translation: CSGEQGYEQYF.

V gene TRBV18 combines with J gene TRBJ2-5; D is undetermined. Trimming removed 8 bases at V and 4 bases at J, with 14 bases between. CDR3 length: 13 amino acids. Germline loops: CDR1 KGHSH, CDR2 LQKENI. The CDR3 here is CASATAATETQYF. The CDR3 DNA is TGTGCCAGCGCCACCGCGGCTACAGAGACCCAGTACTTC.

V is TRBV7-3 and J is TRBJ1-2; D gene unclear. The germline V gene encodes CDR1 SGHTA and CDR2 FQGTGA. The CDR3 consists of 14 residues. The V gene lost 3 bases and the J gene lost 2 bases, with 10 bases spanning the gap. This CDR3 reads CASSFHGPNYGYTF. CDR3 coding DNA: TGTGCCAGCAGCTTTCATGGCCCAAACTATGGCTACACCTTC.

V and J are TRBV19 and TRBJ1-5; TRBD1 might be the D (5 bases). Trimming took 7 bases from V and 2 from J, leaving 12 bases between them. The CDR3 runs 14 residues. Germline values: CDR1 LNHDA, CDR2 SQIVND (reference sequence). CDR3 coding DNA: TGTGCCAGTAACTTGAGACAGCGCAATCAGCCCCAGCATTTT. Residues: CASNLRQRNQPQHF.

The V gene is TRBV5-1, the J gene TRBJ1-3; 10 nucleotides line up with TRBD1. The ends lost 5 bases at V and 4 bases at J; junction bases unmatched: 6. Germline lookup yields CDR1 SGHRS and CDR2 YFSETQ. The CDR3 is made up of 15 amino acids. CDR3 protein: CASRSTGGRGNTIYF. The CDR3 region has the DNA TGCGCCAGCAGATCGACAGGGGGCAGAGGAAACACCATATATTTT.

The DNA for the CDR3 is TGTGCCTGGAATCCCGGGACTGAAGCTTTCTTT. Residues: CAWNPGTEAFF. This chain connects TRBV30 to TRBJ1-1, with D unresolved. The CDR3 contains 11 residues. Trimming took 4 bases from V and 5 from J, leaving 8 bases between them. Per germline, CDR1 GTSNPN and CDR2 SVGIG (reference sequence).

The J gene is TRBJ2-1, the V gene TRBV15; 12 bases are a match to TRBD2. Trimming took 5 bases from V and 4 from J; bases not matched to a gene: 9. This CDR3 has 17 residues. Germline loops: CDR1 LNHNV, CDR2 YYDKDF (reference sequence). CDR3 region: CATSFRRLAGGYNEQFF. The DNA for the CDR3 is TGTGCCACCAGCTTCAGGAGGCTAGCGGGGGGGTACAATGAGCAGTTCTTC.

This chain uses TRBV7-3 with TRBJ2-3, with 7 bases fitting TRBD2. Germline lookup yields CDR1 SGHTA and CDR2 FQGTGA. V lost 3 bases to trimming and J lost 1 base; unmatched junction nucleotides: 1. The CDR3 sequence is 14 residues long. CDR3 sequence: CASSFAGGTDTQYF. DNA for the CDR3: TGTGCCAGCAGCTTTGCGGGAGGCACAGATACGCAGTATTTT.

V gene TRBV7-9 combines with J gene TRBJ1-2, with no clear D. The CDR3 sequence is 12 residues long. Trimming left V 5 bases short and J 4 bases short, with 8 bases between. Germline V lookup: CDR1 SEHNR, CDR2 FQNEAQ (reference sequence). DNA for the CDR3: TGTGCCAGCAGCCCCGACACCTATGGCTACACCTTC. Protein: CASSPDTYGYTF.

This chain joins TRBV21-1 and TRBJ2-1; the table's D call, TRBD2, was not checked against the DNA. TRBV21-1 is a pseudogene locus. There are 11 residues in the CDR3. The CDR3 here is CASSKDGGKFF. Written as DNA, the CDR3 is TGTGCCAGCAGCAAAGACGGGGGGAAGTTCTTC.

The rearrangement links TRBV5-1 to TRBJ1-4, with a tentative D call TRBD1 (6 bases). The germline V gene encodes CDR1 SGHRS and CDR2 YFSETQ. There are 15 residues in the CDR3. V shed 1 base and J shed 7 bases, with 14 bases lying between them. CDR3 in DNA: TGCGCCAGCAGCTTGAGTCAGGGGCGTACTGAAAAACTGTTTTTT. Its translation is CASSLSQGRTEKLFF.

The chain recombines TRBV6-2 or TRBV6-3 with TRBJ2-5; 10 positions agree with TRBD2. Germline CDR1 MNHEY, CDR2 SVGEGT. This CDR3 comprises 17 residues. Trimming removed 6 bases from V and 0 bases from J; junction bases left unmatched: 10. The CDR3 loop is CASSPMRSGRDQETQYF. CDR3 sequence (DNA): TGTGCCAGCAGCCCCATGCGGAGCGGGAGGGACCAAGAGACCCAGTACTTC.

This clone came up many times. J is TRBJ2-5 and V is TRBV7-9, with unresolved D. The CDR3 has 14 amino acids. Germline V CDR1 and CDR2: SEHNR, FQNEAQ (reference sequence). Trimming cost V 1 base and J 1 base, with 7 bases left between them. Here the CDR3 reads CASSLVSVQETQYF. CDR3 nucleotide sequence: TGTGCCAGCAGCTTAGTATCTGTCCAAGAGACCCAGTACTTC.

CDR3: CASCGNRDSEKLFF. The CDR3 DNA is TGCGCCAGCTGTGGTAACCGGGACAGTGAAAAACTGTTTTTT. The V gene is TRBV10-2, the J gene TRBJ1-4; 7 nucleotides match TRBD1. The CDR3 runs 14 residues. J was trimmed by 7 bases and V by 8 bases; bases with no gene match: 10. The germline CDR1 and CDR2 sequences are WSHSY and SAAADI.

This clone was seen many times. The chain recombines TRBV7-2 with TRBJ2-7; TRBD2 is a possible D gene (5 bases). V was shortened by 1 base and J by 4 bases, with 17 bases between the two germline ends. The CDR3 totals 16 residues. The germline gives CDR1 SGHTA, CDR2 FQGNSA. The CDR3 spells CASSLVGRGDYYEQYF. In DNA, the CDR3 is TGTGCCAGCAGCTTAGTGGGTCGGGGTGACTATTACGAGCAGTACTTC.